These T cell receptor beta chains were read from a single sample in a study of neurological immune-mediated disorders. One entry per CDR3 protein results from TCRdb running MiXCR on the 5' RACE reads. In the table there are around 61,000 distinct CDR3 sequences, about 5.2% of which are singletons. The specimen sequenced was PBMCs. Every receptor here comes from a human donor with multiple sclerosis. The donor label of this sample is uncertain. Each CDR3 is given with its conserved first and last residue. Fields, in order: D gene, V gene, clone size, J gene, CDR3 protein, CDR3 DNA. D genes are given only for firm matches. Size tells how often a clone was seen (once, few, many) or the class of an expanded clone, and some rows leave it out.

TRBD1	TRBV6-5	many	TRBJ1-2	CASSKRQGHYGYTF	TGTGCCAGCAGCAAGAGACAGGGTCACTATGGCTACACCTTC
TRBD2	TRBV29-1	NA	TRBJ2-1	CSASYRLASSYNEQFF	TGCAGCGCCTCTTATCGACTAGCCAGCTCCTACAATGAGCAGTTCTTC
NA	TRBV29-1	many	TRBJ2-5	CSVKTRDGQETQYF	TGCAGCGTGAAAACCCGGGACGGCCAAGAGACCCAGTACTTC
NA	TRBV5-4	NA	TRBJ2-1	CASSLGEDLLYNEQFF	TGTGCCAGCAGCTTAGGTGAGGACTTGCTATACAATGAGCAGTTCTTC
NA	TRBV5-1	many	TRBJ2-3	CASTPTEPGHTQYF	TGCGCCAGCACTCCGACCGAACCGGGACACACGCAGTATTTT
TRBD2	TRBV6-7	many	TRBJ2-3	CASSKTRGVTSGGYTDTQYF	TGTGCCAGCAGTAAGACTCGGGGGGTCACTAGCGGGGGCTACACAGATACGCAGTATTTT
NA	TRBV5-1	many	TRBJ2-5	CASSPTPGAETQYF	TGCGCCAGCAGCCCGACCCCCGGGGCGGAGACCCAGTACTTC
TRBD2	TRBV20-1	many	TRBJ2-1	CSASSGPQFF	TGCAGTGCTAGTAGCGGGCCCCAGTTCTTC
NA	TRBV20-1	many	TRBJ1-1	CSATADVAFF	TGCAGTGCCACGGCGGACGTAGCTTTCTTT
NA	TRBV5-1	many	TRBJ1-2	CASRLIPGGGFYGYTF	TGCGCCAGCAGATTAATCCCTGGGGGGGGATTCTATGGCTACACCTTC
TRBD1	TRBV29-1	many	TRBJ1-1	CSIRDRVLNTEAFF	TGCAGCATCCGGGACAGGGTATTGAACACTGAAGCTTTCTTT